The present entry profiles one TCR beta chain with its context. Its antigen is currently unknown. These data originate in a study of T cell responses to AZD1222 COVID-19 vaccine. Study observations and caveats: Seropositive AZD1222 recipients at baseline numbered only 6 or 7.

Libraries were prepared by immunoSEQ multiplex PCR; TCRdb keeps only in-frame clonotypes and omits some of them. The sample includes some 67,000 clones, about 80% of them seen just once. From germline, CDR1 is SGHTA and CDR2 FQGNSA. The CDR3 sequence is 14 residues long. The ends lost 5 bases at V and 3 bases at J; junction bases unmatched: 7. The receptor comes from an adult who received the AZD1222 COVID-19 vaccine. Sequencing was performed on peripheral blood, taken 28 days after the second AZD1222 dose. The gene calls are TRBV7-2 and TRBJ2-7, with 7 bases that match TRBD1. The CDR3 DNA sequence: TGTGCCAGCAGCAAGAGAGACAGGGTCTACGAGCAGTACTTC. This gives the protein CASSKRDRVYEQYF.